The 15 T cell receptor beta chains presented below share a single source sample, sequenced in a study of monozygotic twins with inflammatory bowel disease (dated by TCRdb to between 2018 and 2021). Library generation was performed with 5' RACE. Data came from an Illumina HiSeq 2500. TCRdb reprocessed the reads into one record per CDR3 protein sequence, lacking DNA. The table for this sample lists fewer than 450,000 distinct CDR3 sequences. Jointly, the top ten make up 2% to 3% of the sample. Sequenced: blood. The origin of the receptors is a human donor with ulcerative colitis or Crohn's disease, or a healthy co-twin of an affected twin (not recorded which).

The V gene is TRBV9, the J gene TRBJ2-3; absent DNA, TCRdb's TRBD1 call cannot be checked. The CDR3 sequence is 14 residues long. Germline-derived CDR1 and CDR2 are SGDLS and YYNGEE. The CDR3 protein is CASSVRDALDTQYF.

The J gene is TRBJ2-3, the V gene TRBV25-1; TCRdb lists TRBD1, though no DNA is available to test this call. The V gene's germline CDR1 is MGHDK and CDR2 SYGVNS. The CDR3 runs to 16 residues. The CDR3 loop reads CASRGTTKFGTDTQYF.

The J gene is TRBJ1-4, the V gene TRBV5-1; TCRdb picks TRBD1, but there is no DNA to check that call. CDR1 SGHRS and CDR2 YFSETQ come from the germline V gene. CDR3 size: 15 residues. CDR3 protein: CASNKRQGLGEKLFF. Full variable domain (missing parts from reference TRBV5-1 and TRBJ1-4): KAGVTQTPRYLIKTRGQQVTLSCSPISGHRSVSWYQQTPGQGLQFLFEYFSETQRNKGNFPGRFSGRQFSNSRSEMNVSTLELGDSALYLCASNKRQGLGEKLFFGSGTQLSVL.

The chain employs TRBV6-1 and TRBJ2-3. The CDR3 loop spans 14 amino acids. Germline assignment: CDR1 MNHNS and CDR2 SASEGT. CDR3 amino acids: CASRLQLGTDTQYF.

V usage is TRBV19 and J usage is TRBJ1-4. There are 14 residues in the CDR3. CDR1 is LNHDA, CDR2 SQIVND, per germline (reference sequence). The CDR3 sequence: CASSTVGANEKLFF.

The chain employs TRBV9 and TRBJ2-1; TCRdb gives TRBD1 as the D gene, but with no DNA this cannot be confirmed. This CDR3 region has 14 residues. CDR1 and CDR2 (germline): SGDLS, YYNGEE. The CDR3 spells CASSVGQGGNEQFF.

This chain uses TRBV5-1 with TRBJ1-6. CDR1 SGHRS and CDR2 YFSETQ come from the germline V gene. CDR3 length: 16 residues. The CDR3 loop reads CASSTGDFIPNSPLHF.

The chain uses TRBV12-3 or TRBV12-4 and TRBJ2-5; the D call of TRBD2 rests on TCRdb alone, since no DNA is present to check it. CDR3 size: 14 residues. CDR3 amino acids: CASSFGPTGETQYF.

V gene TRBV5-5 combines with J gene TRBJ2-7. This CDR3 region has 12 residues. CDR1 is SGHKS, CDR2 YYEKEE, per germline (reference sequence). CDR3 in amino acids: CASSLMTYEQYF.

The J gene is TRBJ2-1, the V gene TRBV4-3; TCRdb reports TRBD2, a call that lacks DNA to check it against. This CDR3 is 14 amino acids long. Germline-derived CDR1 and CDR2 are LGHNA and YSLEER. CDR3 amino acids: CASSLGGRGNEQFF.

CDR3 amino acids: CASSVRGSGNTIYF. V usage is TRBV9 and J usage is TRBJ1-3. In germline, CDR1 is SGDLS, CDR2 YYNGEE. This CDR3 is built from 14 residues.

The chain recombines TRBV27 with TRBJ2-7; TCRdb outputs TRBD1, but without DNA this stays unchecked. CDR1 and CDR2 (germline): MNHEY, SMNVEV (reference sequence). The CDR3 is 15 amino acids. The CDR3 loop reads CASSLLGVPADEQYF.

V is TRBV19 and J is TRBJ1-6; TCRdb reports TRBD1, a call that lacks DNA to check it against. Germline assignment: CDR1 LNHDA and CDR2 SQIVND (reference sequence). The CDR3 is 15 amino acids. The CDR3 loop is CASSIWADSNSPLHF.

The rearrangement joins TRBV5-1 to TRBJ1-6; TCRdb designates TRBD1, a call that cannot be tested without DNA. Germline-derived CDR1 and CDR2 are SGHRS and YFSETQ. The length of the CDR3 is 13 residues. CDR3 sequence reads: CASSLGPNNPLHF.

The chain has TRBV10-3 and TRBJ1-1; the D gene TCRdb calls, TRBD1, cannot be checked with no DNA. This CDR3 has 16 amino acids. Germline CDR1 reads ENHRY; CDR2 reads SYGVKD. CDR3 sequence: CAISDPSRTGGTEAFF.